This paragraph reports one T cell receptor beta chain. The CDR3 runs 14 residues. V was cut by 7 bases and J by 0 bases, with 13 bases left in between. CDR1 is MNHEY, CDR2 SMNVEV, per germline (reference sequence). Both 60 Vbeta primers and 13 Jbeta primers went into the PCR. Using immunoSEQ multiplex PCR, the repertoire was profiled, and TCRdb retains in-frame clones only, with some absent. The table records some 130,000 clones, 80% of them present only once. The data belong to a study of cytomegalovirus exposure and HLA in healthy donors. This sequence originates from a woman in her forties in good health and CMV-seronegative. The sample comprised PBMCs. J is TRBJ2-7 and V is TRBV27, with no clear D. The chain's CDR3 is CASTILRDSYEQYF. The CDR3 DNA follows: TGTGCCAGCACTATACTCCGAGACTCCTACGAGCAGTACTTC.